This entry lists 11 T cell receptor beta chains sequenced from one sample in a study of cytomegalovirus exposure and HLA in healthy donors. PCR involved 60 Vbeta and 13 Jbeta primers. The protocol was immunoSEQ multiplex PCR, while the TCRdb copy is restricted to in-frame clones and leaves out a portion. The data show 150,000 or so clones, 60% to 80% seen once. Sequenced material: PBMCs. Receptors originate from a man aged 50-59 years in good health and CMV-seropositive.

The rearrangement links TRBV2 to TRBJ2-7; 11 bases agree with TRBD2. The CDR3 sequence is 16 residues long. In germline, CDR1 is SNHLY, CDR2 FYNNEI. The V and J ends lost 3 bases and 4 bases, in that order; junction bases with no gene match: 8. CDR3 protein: CASSDLASGGQYEQYV. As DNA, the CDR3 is TGTGCCAGCAGTGACCTGGCTAGCGGGGGGCAGTACGAGCAGTACGTC.

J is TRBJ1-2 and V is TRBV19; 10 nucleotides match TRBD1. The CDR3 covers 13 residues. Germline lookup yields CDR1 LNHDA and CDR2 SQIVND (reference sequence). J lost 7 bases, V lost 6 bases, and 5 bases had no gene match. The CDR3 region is CASRTGGGGGYTF. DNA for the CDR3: TGTGCCAGTAGGACAGGGGGCGGTGGTGGCTACACCTTC.

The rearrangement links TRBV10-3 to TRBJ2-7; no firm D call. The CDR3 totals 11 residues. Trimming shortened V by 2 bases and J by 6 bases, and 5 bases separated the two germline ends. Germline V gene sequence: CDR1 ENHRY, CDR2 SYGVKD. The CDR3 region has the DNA TGTGCCATCAGTGAGGTCGGCGAGCAGTACTTC. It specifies CAISEVGEQYF.

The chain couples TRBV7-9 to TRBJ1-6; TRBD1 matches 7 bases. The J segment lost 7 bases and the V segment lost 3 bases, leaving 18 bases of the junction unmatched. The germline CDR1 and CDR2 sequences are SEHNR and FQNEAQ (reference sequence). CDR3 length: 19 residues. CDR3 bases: TGTGCCAGCAGCTTGTTGTCCGGGACAGATGCCAAATTCAATTCACCCCTCCACTTT. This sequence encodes CASSLLSGTDAKFNSPLHF.

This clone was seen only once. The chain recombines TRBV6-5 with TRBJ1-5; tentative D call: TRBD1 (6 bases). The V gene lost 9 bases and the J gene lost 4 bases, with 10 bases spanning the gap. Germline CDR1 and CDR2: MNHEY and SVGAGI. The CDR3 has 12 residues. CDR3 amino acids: CARGQPNQPQHF. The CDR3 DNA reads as TGTGCCAGAGGACAGCCAAATCAGCCCCAGCATTTT.

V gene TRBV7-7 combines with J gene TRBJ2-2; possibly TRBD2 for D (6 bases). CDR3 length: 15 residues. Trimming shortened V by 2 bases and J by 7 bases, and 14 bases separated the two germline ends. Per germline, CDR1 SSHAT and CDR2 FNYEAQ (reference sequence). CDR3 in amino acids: CASSLQGLGNGELFF. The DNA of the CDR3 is TGTGCCAGCAGCTTACAGGGACTTGGGAACGGGGAGCTGTTTTTT. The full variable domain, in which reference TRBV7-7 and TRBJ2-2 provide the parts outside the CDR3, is GAGVSQSPRYKVTKRGQDVTLRCDPISSHATLYWYQQALGQGPEFLTYFNYEAQPDKSGLPSDRFSAERPEGSISTLTIQRTEQRDSAMYRCASSLQGLGNGELFFGEGSRLTVL.

The CDR3 region is CASSLEAGGGETQYF. The DNA of the CDR3 is TGTGCCAGCAGCTTAGAGGCGGGGGGAGGTGAGACCCAGTACTTC. The V call is TRBV11-2, the J call TRBJ2-5; 8 nucleotides line up with TRBD2. This CDR3 is 15 amino acids long. The germline V gene has CDR1 SGHAT and CDR2 FQNNGV. Trimming cost V 0 bases and J 5 bases; bases outside gene matches: 5.

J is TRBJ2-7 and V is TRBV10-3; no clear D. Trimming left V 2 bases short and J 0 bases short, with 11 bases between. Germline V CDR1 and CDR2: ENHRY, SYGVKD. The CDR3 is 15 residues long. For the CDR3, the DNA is TGTGCCATCAGTGAGCGTGACACGAGCTCCTACGAGCAGTACTTC. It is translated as CAISERDTSSYEQYF.

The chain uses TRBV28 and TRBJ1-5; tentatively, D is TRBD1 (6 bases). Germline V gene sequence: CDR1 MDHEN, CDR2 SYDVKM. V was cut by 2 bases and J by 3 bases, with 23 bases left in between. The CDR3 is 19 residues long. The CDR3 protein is CASSLDRIPGDFDNQPQHF. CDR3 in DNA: TGTGCCAGCAGTTTAGACCGTATCCCAGGGGATTTCGACAATCAGCCCCAGCATTTT.

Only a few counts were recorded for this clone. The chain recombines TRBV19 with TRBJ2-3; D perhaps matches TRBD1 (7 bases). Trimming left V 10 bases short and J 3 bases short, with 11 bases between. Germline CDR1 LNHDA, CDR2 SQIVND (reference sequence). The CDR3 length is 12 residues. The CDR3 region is CATSGGTDTQYF. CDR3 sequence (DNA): TGTGCCACCTCAGGGGGGACAGATACGCAGTATTTT.

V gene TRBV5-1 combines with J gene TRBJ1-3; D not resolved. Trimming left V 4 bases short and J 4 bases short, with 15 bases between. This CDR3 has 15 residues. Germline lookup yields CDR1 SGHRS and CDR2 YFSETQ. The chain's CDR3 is CASSHKSAGGNTIYF. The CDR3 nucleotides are TGCGCCAGCAGCCATAAGTCGGCAGGAGGAAACACCATATATTTT.